This record looks at one T cell receptor (beta chain) sequence and its context. The antigen is unknown. V was cut by 2 bases and J by 2 bases, with 16 bases left in between. The V gene's germline CDR1 is DFQATT and CDR2 SNEGSKA (reference sequence). The CDR3 runs 16 residues. TCRdb re-called the 5' RACE reads through MiXCR, storing one row per CDR3 protein. The sample holds some 840,000 distinct CDR3 sequences, roughly 10% seen once. The sample is drawn from a study of CD8 T cells in ankylosing spondylitis. Whole-study results and caveats: Clones linked with disease were CD8+ and fairly uncommon in the peripheral blood. A TCR beta motif of under 10 highly homologous variants appeared characteristic of ankylosing spondylitis blood.

This clonotype originated in a male donor with ankylosing spondylitis. Sequencing was performed on blood, either unsorted or a sorted T cell fraction (not recorded which). V usage is TRBV20-1 and J usage is TRBJ2-1; no clear D gene. CDR3 region: CSARTTIARTYNEQFF. The CDR3 DNA reads TGCAGTGCTAGAACTACTATCGCCCGGACCTACAATGAGCAGTTCTTC.